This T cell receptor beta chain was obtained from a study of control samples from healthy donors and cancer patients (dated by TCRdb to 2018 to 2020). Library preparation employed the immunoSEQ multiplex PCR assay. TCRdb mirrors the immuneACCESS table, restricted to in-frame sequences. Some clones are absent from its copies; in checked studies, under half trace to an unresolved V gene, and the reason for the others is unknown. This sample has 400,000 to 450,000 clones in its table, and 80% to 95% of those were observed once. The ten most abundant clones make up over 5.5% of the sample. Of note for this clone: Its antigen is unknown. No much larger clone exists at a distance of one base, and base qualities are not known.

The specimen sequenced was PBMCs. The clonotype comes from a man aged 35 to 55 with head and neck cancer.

The DNA sequence is TGTGCCAGTAGTAATCAGGGCCCCCCCGGTTATAGGGAGCAGTTCTTC. Translated, this is CASSNQGPPGYREQFF. Recombination connected TRBV19 to TRBJ2-1, and perhaps TRBD1 as D gene, on 5 matching bases. Measured from the cysteine to the phenylalanine, the CDR3 is 16 residues long. The sequence is cut down to CDR3 DNA, 48 bases in frame from base 1. V drops 4 bases and J drops 10 bases, leaving 23 bases in between. Reading the germline V gene (reference sequence) gives CDR1 LNHDA and CDR2 SQIVND.